This T cell receptor (beta chain) was captured in a study of radiation and T cells in renal cell carcinoma. As to time point: blood 4 weeks post-SBRT, at nephrectomy. Treatment here: 15 Gy SBRT to primary tumor, nephrectomy 4 weeks later. V lost 1 base and J 3 bases, leaving 13 bases between the germline ends. The CDR3 is made up of 16 amino acids. CDR1 is SNHLY, CDR2 FYNNEI, per germline. TCRdb's copy holds only in-frame clones and misses some; the assay was immunoSEQ multiplex PCR. This repertoire shows approximately 80,000 clones, approximately 90% found once; its top ten account for approximately 6.2%.

The chain carries TRBV2 and TRBJ2-4, with D possibly TRBD2 on 6 matching bases. The sequenced sample was blood, obtained from a patient whose treatment included radiotherapy and nephrectomy. This sequence was found in a woman between 65 and 79 years old with renal cell carcinoma. The CDR3 DNA follows: TGTGCCAGCAGTGAAGGCACTAGCTTAGGCAAAAACATTCAGTACTTC. It specifies CASSEGTSLGKNIQYF.